This T cell receptor (beta chain) was identified during a study of CDR3 diversity in severe acne. TCRdb independently ran MiXCR on the PCR reads; one entry per CDR3 protein. Among roughly 81,000 distinct CDR3 sequences listed, 45% to 50% were seen once. With respect to this clonotype: An end of the junction does not agree with germline; a read error may underlie this.

The sequence derives from a male donor in good health, serving as a control. The specimen was blood.

DNA for the CDR3: TGTGCCAGCAGTGAAGGGGGGACTAGCGGGAGATCATCCTACGAGCAGCACTTC. This translates into CASSEGGTSGRSSYEQHF. The genes are TRBV25-1 and TRBJ2-7; 14 bases agree with TRBD2. The CDR3 runs 18 residues. Germline CDR1 reads MGHDK; CDR2 reads SYGVNS.